The 29 T cell receptor beta chains below were found in one sample sequenced in a study of CD8+ T cells in alopecia areata. The treatment: oral pan-JAK inhibitor, 5-10 mg twice daily. Extracted RNA was reverse transcribed, and the resulting cDNA served as sequencing template. Clones were sequenced by immunoSEQ multiplex PCR, and TCRdb holds only the in-frame ones, with some missing. This sample has approximately 150,000 clones, with less than 80% found just once. Specimen: CD4+ T cells sorted from blood, collected at week 24, from a patient treated with tofacitinib. These receptors originate from a human donor with alopecia areata.

This clone was seen a handful of times. This chain connects TRBV11-2 to TRBJ1-3, with D unclear. Germline V gives CDR1 SGHAT, CDR2 FQNNGV. Trimming pared 5 bases from V and 7 bases from J, leaving 12 bases between. This CDR3 comprises 13 residues. The CDR3 here is CASSRVVGNTIYF. The DNA of the CDR3 is TGTGCCAGCAGCCGGGTTGTTGGGAACACCATATATTTT.

The chain employs TRBV5-4 and TRBJ2-7; D gene unclear. Germline CDR1 is SGHNT and CDR2 is YYREEE (reference sequence). The CDR3 runs 14 residues. The ends were cut back, 1 base at V and 2 bases at J, with 10 bases in the middle. CDR3 protein: CASSLWRQPYEQYF. For the CDR3, the DNA is TGTGCCAGCAGCTTGTGGCGGCAGCCCTACGAGCAGTACTTC.

The chain has TRBV7-9 and TRBJ1-2; 10 bases are shared with TRBD1. Germline V CDR1 and CDR2: SEHNR, FQNEAQ (reference sequence). The V and J ends lost 6 bases and 8 bases, in that order; junction bases with no gene match: 6. This CDR3 has 13 amino acids. CDR3 in amino acids: CASRPDRGKGYTF. CDR3 DNA sequence: TGTGCCAGCAGACCGGACAGGGGGAAGGGCTACACCTTC.

This chain links TRBV15 with TRBJ1-6; 8 positions agree with TRBD1. The ends lost 0 bases at V and 8 bases at J; junction bases unmatched: 12. The germline V gene encodes CDR1 LNHNV and CDR2 YYDKDF (reference sequence). The CDR3 is made up of 18 amino acids. Here the CDR3 DNA reads TGTGCCACCAGCAGAGAACAGGGGGTTTTCAGGGGGTATTCACCCCTCCACTTT. Translation: CATSREQGVFRGYSPLHF.

This rearrangement joins TRBV5-1 to TRBJ2-7, with D possibly matching TRBD1 (6 bases). CDR3 length equals 12 residues. Germline V CDR1 and CDR2: SGHRS, YFSETQ. Trimming removed 5 bases at V and 2 bases at J, with 8 bases between. CDR3 in amino acids: CASSYRAYEQYF. Here the CDR3 DNA reads TGCGCCAGCAGTTACAGGGCCTACGAGCAGTACTTC. Supplemented by reference TRBV5-1 and TRBJ2-7, the full variable domain reads KAGVTQTPRYLIKTRGQQVTLSCSPISGHRSVSWYQQTPGQGLQFLFEYFSETQRNKGNFPGRFSGRQFSNSRSEMNVSTLELGDSALYLCASSYRAYEQYFGPGTRLTVT.

Concerning this clone itself: A junction boundary mismatches the germline segment, possibly from a read error. This chain joins TRBV4-1 and TRBJ2-2, with D possibly being TRBD2 (6 bases). Looked up from germline, CDR1 is MGHRA and CDR2 is YSYEKL. This CDR3 spans 17 amino acids. Here the CDR3 DNA reads TGCGCCAGCAGCCAAGGGCGGGGCTACAGTGCAACCGGGGAGCTGTCTTTT. Its translation: CASSQGRGYSATGELSF.

The chain couples TRBV25-1 to TRBJ2-7; D uncertain. V was cut by 4 bases and J by 5 bases, with 9 bases left in between. Germline CDR1 and CDR2: MGHDK and SYGVNS. The CDR3 loop spans 12 amino acids. In nucleotides, the CDR3 is TGTGCCAGCAGTGTGTTAGGGAACGAGCAGTACTTC. Encoded protein: CASSVLGNEQYF.

The chain combines TRBV7-2 with TRBJ2-7; 7 positions match TRBD1. The CDR3 has 15 amino acids. Germline V gives CDR1 SGHTA, CDR2 FQGNSA. V lost 2 bases to trimming and J lost 2 bases; unmatched junction nucleotides: 6. The CDR3 here is CASSLRQGHTYEQYF. CDR3 DNA: TGTGCCAGCAGCTTACGACAGGGCCATACCTACGAGCAGTACTTC.

On this clone itself: Its ends do not fully match the called genes, so a read error is possible. The CDR3 DNA follows: TGTGCCAGTAGTTCACGGGTGTACGCCTTC. The encoded protein is CASSSRVYAF. The V gene is TRBV19, the J gene TRBJ1-2; no clear D. Germline-derived CDR1 and CDR2 are LNHDA and SQIVND (reference sequence). This CDR3 comprises 10 residues.

This clone was counted once. The chain has TRBV6-1 and TRBJ2-7, with D tentatively TRBD1 or TRBD2 (5 bases each). The CDR3 has 14 residues. Trimming pared 10 bases from V and 3 bases from J, leaving 19 bases between. Germline loops: CDR1 MNHNS, CDR2 SASEGT. The CDR3 reads CAIDRDGTFYEQYF. CDR3 DNA: TGTGCCATTGACCGGGACGGTACTTTCTACGAGCAGTACTTC.

This clone appeared a few times. V is TRBV29-1 and J is TRBJ2-3, with 7 positions matching TRBD2. J was trimmed by 2 bases and V by 7 bases; bases with no gene match: 6. The CDR3 sequence is 13 residues long. Looked up from germline, CDR1 is SQVTM and CDR2 is ANQGSEA. CDR3 in amino acids: CSAKAGNTDTQYF. The CDR3 DNA reads TGCAGCGCGAAAGCGGGAAACACAGATACGCAGTATTTT.

This clone was seen a single time. This chain connects TRBV29-1 to TRBJ2-7; TRBD1 is a possible D gene (6 bases). Trimming left V 1 base short and J 6 bases short, with 13 bases between. Germline V gives CDR1 SQVTM, CDR2 ANQGSEA. This CDR3 is 13 amino acids long. Here the CDR3 DNA reads TGCAGCGTTGAAGGGACAGCTCGGGGCGAGCAGTACTTC. Protein product: CSVEGTARGEQYF.

The chain combines TRBV30 with TRBJ2-1; D possibly uses TRBD1 or TRBD2 (5 bases each). Germline V gene sequence: CDR1 GTSNPN, CDR2 SVGIG (reference sequence). The CDR3 is made up of 11 amino acids. CDR3 protein: CAGGSYNEQFF. CDR3 DNA sequence: TGTGCTGGGGGCTCCTACAATGAGCAGTTCTTC.

The rearrangement links TRBV15 to TRBJ2-3; 8 bases fit TRBD2. V lost 4 bases and J lost 2; bases outside the gene matches: 8. The CDR3 is made up of 16 amino acids. The germline V gene encodes CDR1 LNHNV and CDR2 YYDKDF (reference sequence). The CDR3 DNA reads as TGTGCCACCAGCACCCATACTAGCGGCTTCACAGATACGCAGTATTTT. It yields the protein CATSTHTSGFTDTQYF.

This clone has only a few counts. The germline gene is not matched at one end of the junction; a read error may be the cause. The V and J genes are TRBV7-7 and TRBJ2-5; tentative D call: TRBD1 (6 bases). There are 15 residues in the CDR3. Germline values: CDR1 SSHAT, CDR2 FNYEAQ (reference sequence). CDR3 coding DNA: TGTGCTAGCAGCCCCACAGGGAAGTCCCGGGAGACCCAGTACTTC. Amino acid sequence: CASSPTGKSRETQYF.

This sequence joins TRBV7-2 and TRBJ2-7; 10 bases agree with TRBD2. V was clipped by 1 base and J by 4 bases; unmatched bases: 4. This CDR3 has 15 amino acids. Germline loops: CDR1 SGHTA, CDR2 FQGNSA. CDR3: CASSLGGLASYEQYF. CDR3 nucleotides: TGTGCCAGCAGCTTAGGGGGACTAGCGTCGTACGAGCAGTACTTC.

V gene TRBV5-1 combines with J gene TRBJ1-1; D is perhaps TRBD1 (6 bases). The V and J ends lost 4 bases and 6 bases respectively, with 16 bases between them. The germline V gene has CDR1 SGHRS and CDR2 YFSETQ. CDR3 length: 14 amino acids. CDR3 nucleotide sequence: TGCGCCAGCAGCCCCCGCCAGGGGACGGCTGAAGCTTTCTTT. Translating it yields CASSPRQGTAEAFF.

V and J are TRBV4-1 and TRBJ1-5; perhaps TRBD1 as D (5 bases). V was cut by 0 bases and J by 5 bases, with 14 bases left in between. In germline, CDR1 is MGHRA, CDR2 YSYEKL. The CDR3 sequence is 16 residues long. As DNA, the CDR3 is TGCGCCAGCAGCCAAGATGAGACTTGGGGCTATCAGCCCCAGCATTTT. Amino acid sequence: CASSQDETWGYQPQHF.

The rearrangement links TRBV7-9 to TRBJ1-1; D call uncertain. Deletions cut 5 bases from V and 4 bases from J, with 17 bases between. Germline V gives CDR1 SEHNR, CDR2 FQNEAQ (reference sequence). The CDR3 has 15 amino acids. The CDR3 sequence: CASSARQLRRTEAFF. The CDR3 DNA reads as TGTGCCAGCAGCGCCAGACAATTGAGGCGCACTGAAGCTTTCTTT. Looking up the rest from reference TRBV7-9 and TRBJ1-1 gives the full variable domain: DTGVSQNPRHKITKRGQNVTFRCDPISEHNRLYWYRQTLGQGPEFLTYFQNEAQLEKSRLLSDRFSAERPKGSFSTLEIQRTEQGDSAMYLCASSARQLRRTEAFFGQGTRLTVV.

This sequence joins TRBV4-1 and TRBJ2-3; 8 bases are a match to TRBD2. CDR1 is MGHRA and CDR2 is YSYEKL in the germline V gene. V trimming: 0 bases; J trimming: 0 bases; junction bases outside the gene matches: 8. The CDR3 length is 18 residues. Here the CDR3 DNA reads TGCGCCAGCAGCCAAGAACATCTCAGCGGGGGCAGCACAGATACGCAGTATTTT. Translated: CASSQEHLSGGSTDTQYF.

The V call is TRBV5-8, the J call TRBJ1-6; D unresolved. CDR1 and CDR2 (germline): SGHTS, YDEGEE. V lost 0 bases to trimming and J lost 5 bases, with 12 bases between them. CDR3 length: 16 residues. The CDR3 DNA follows: TGTGCCAGCAGCTTGGCGGCGTCGTCCCATAATTCACCCCTCCACTTT. Its translation is CASSLAASSHNSPLHF.

This clone was counted a few times. This chain uses TRBV5-1 with TRBJ2-2; the match to TRBD1 covers 8 bases. The length of the CDR3 is 14 residues. The germline V gene encodes CDR1 SGHRS and CDR2 YFSETQ. Losses at the gene ends were 4 bases for V and 5 bases for J; bases not matched to a gene: 4. The CDR3 bases are TGCGCCAGCAGCCAGACAGGGGATACCGGGGAGCTGTTTTTT. Translation gives CASSQTGDTGELFF.

J is TRBJ2-5 and V is TRBV5-1, with a weak D call TRBD2 (5 bases). Trimming shortened V by 5 bases and J by 3 bases, and 11 bases separated the two germline ends. Germline CDR1 SGHRS, CDR2 YFSETQ. This CDR3 region has 13 residues. The CDR3 loop reads CASRSSGEETQYF. Here the CDR3 DNA reads TGCGCCAGCAGGTCCAGCGGAGAAGAGACCCAGTACTTC. Using reference TRBV5-1 and TRBJ2-5 for the parts outside the CDR3, the full variable domain is KAGVTQTPRYLIKTRGQQVTLSCSPISGHRSVSWYQQTPGQGLQFLFEYFSETQRNKGNFPGRFSGRQFSNSRSEMNVSTLELGDSALYLCASRSSGEETQYFGPGTRLLVL.

The table lists this clone with a few counts. CDR3: CASIPRGTNNEQFF. DNA for the CDR3: TGCGCCAGCATCCCCCGGGGGACTAACAATGAGCAGTTCTTC. This chain joins TRBV5-1 and TRBJ2-1, with 7 bases fitting TRBD2. The CDR3 totals 14 residues. The V gene's germline CDR1 is SGHRS and CDR2 YFSETQ. Germline trimming cut 6 bases from V and 5 bases from J; bases unmatched to any gene: 8.

The rearrangement links TRBV5-1 to TRBJ1-1; D gene uncertain. Trimming pared 1 base from V and 7 bases from J, leaving 11 bases between. Germline CDR1 reads SGHRS; CDR2 reads YFSETQ. CDR3 length: 13 residues. As DNA, the CDR3 is TGCGCCAGCAGCTTGTTGGATGGGTTTGAAGCTTTCTTT. Protein sequence: CASSLLDGFEAFF.

This clone occurred a few times. The rearrangement uses TRBV30 and TRBJ1-2, with D possibly TRBD1 on 6 matching bases. V was clipped by 3 bases and J by 4 bases, with 15 bases between them. Germline lookup yields CDR1 GTSNPN and CDR2 SVGIG (reference sequence). The CDR3 consists of 14 residues. The CDR3 sequence: CAWRDQDSTYGYTF. As DNA, the CDR3 is TGTGCCTGGAGAGATCAGGACAGTACCTATGGCTACACCTTC.

In this sample, this clone turned up a few times. The chain carries TRBV10-3 and TRBJ2-1; 8 bases align to TRBD2. The CDR3 runs to 16 residues. Germline CDR1 ENHRY, CDR2 SYGVKD. With V trimmed by 0 bases and J by 7 bases, 8 bases remained unmatched. The CDR3 loop reads CAISESATGGPNEQFF. The CDR3, as DNA: TGTGCCATCAGTGAGTCGGCAACGGGGGGGCCGAATGAGCAGTTCTTC.

The rearrangement uses TRBV30 and TRBJ1-4; D is unresolved. Trimming took 2 bases from V and 12 from J, leaving 13 bases between them. The CDR3 has 12 residues. CDR1 is GTSNPN and CDR2 is SVGIG in the germline V gene (reference sequence). The CDR3 DNA reads as TGTGCCTGGAGTCGGGTGCCATTGGAACTGTTTTTT. Residues: CAWSRVPLELFF.

The rearrangement joins TRBV27 to TRBJ1-5, with a possible D match to TRBD1 (6 bases). CDR1 is MNHEY, CDR2 SMNVEV, per germline (reference sequence). V dropped 5 bases and J dropped 4 bases, with 12 bases sitting between them. This CDR3 contains 14 residues. The CDR3 DNA sequence: TGTGCCAGCAGTCTACGGCAGGGGAATCAGCCCCAGCATTTT. Translating it yields CASSLRQGNQPQHF.